These 20 T cell receptor beta chains were sequenced from one sample in a study of Ad26.COV2.S vaccination and SARS-CoV-2 variants. TCRdb's copy holds only in-frame clones and misses some; the assay was immunoSEQ multiplex PCR. The sample has around 340,000 clones; 75% to 90% are singletons. The treatment is: 15 to 20 received Ad26.COV2.S at low or high dose, single or two shots; about 5 received placebo; per-sample allocation not given. At day 63 after the first vaccine or placebo injection, samples were drawn. Sample: peripheral blood, taken in a trial of Ad26.COV2.S vaccine versus placebo. These TCRs come from a person between 18 and 65 years old who received the Ad26.COV2.S COVID-19 vaccine or a placebo.

The gene calls are TRBV7-9 and TRBJ2-2; a possible D gene is TRBD1 (5 bases). Trimming stripped 5 bases from V and 5 bases from J, with 15 bases between. The CDR3 covers 15 residues. Per germline, CDR1 SEHNR and CDR2 FQNEAQ (reference sequence). CDR3 sequence (DNA): TGTGCCAGCAGCCCCCGCCAGGGTCGGACCGGGGAGCTGTTTTTT. This sequence encodes CASSPRQGRTGELFF. The variable domain in full, with the rest retrieved from reference TRBV7-9 and TRBJ2-2, is DTGVSQNPRHKITKRGQNVTFRCDPISEHNRLYWYRQTLGQGPEFLTYFQNEAQLEKSRLLSDRFSAERPKGSFSTLEIQRTEQGDSAMYLCASSPRQGRTGELFFGEGSRLTVL.

This clone has just a few counts. The J gene is TRBJ2-5, the V gene TRBV10-3; the D gene is possibly TRBD2 (6 bases). The CDR3 has 14 residues. Between the trimmed V and J ends, which lost 6 bases and 5 bases, there was a span of 16 bases. Per the germline V gene, CDR1 is ENHRY and CDR2 is SYGVKD. The CDR3 DNA reads as TGTGCCATCAGCGCGCCGGGGGAGAAGGAGACCCAGTACTTC. Its protein product is CAISAPGEKETQYF.

This sequence joins TRBV4-2 and TRBJ1-2; possibly TRBD1 for D (6 bases). The V end was cut by 0 bases, the J end by 8 bases, with 13 bases between. This CDR3 has 14 residues. CDR1 is LGHNA, CDR2 YNFKEQ, per germline. The CDR3 loop reads CASSQDEGGMGYTF. Written as DNA, the CDR3 is TGTGCCAGCAGCCAAGATGAGGGGGGCATGGGCTACACCTTC.

The chain carries TRBV7-2 and TRBJ2-1; no definite D call. The ends were cut back, 0 bases at V and 7 bases at J, with 7 bases in the middle. Germline assignment: CDR1 SGHTA and CDR2 FQGNSA. The CDR3 totals 13 residues. Here the CDR3 reads CASSLAQENEQFF. For the CDR3, the DNA is TGTGCCAGCAGCTTAGCCCAGGAAAATGAGCAGTTCTTC.

V usage is TRBV6-4 and J usage is TRBJ2-3, with a tentative D call TRBD2 (6 bases). This CDR3 spans 14 amino acids. V dropped 9 bases and J dropped 2 bases, with 15 bases sitting between them. Germline CDR1 MRHNA, CDR2 SNTAGT. CDR3 region: CASGRGGITDTQYF. CDR3 in DNA: TGTGCCAGTGGCCGTGGCGGGATCACAGATACGCAGTATTTT.

The rearrangement joins TRBV6-4 to TRBJ2-3; D may be TRBD2 (5 bases). Between the trimmed V and J ends, which lost 8 bases and 2 bases, there was a span of 17 bases. The CDR3 runs to 15 residues. Germline lookup yields CDR1 MRHNA and CDR2 SNTAGT. CDR3 in DNA: TGTGCCAGCGGATTTGTCGGGAAATACACAGATACGCAGTATTTT. Its protein product is CASGFVGKYTDTQYF.

V is TRBV2 and J is TRBJ2-1; the D gene is possibly TRBD2 (6 bases). Germline-derived CDR1 and CDR2 are SNHLY and FYNNEI. V lost 2 bases and J 8 bases, leaving 10 bases between the germline ends. The CDR3 length is 13 residues. CDR3 loop: CASSETSLYEQFF. CDR3 nucleotides: TGTGCCAGCAGTGAAACTAGCCTCTATGAGCAGTTCTTC.

The J gene is TRBJ2-1, the V gene TRBV5-1, with 7 bases matching TRBD1. This CDR3 is built from 16 residues. The trim removed 4 bases at V and 6 bases at J, leaving 13 bases unmatched. Looked up from germline, CDR1 is SGHRS and CDR2 is YFSETQ. The chain's CDR3 is CASSKNLPQGTNEQFF. In nucleotides, the CDR3 is TGCGCCAGCAGCAAGAACCTCCCACAGGGGACCAATGAGCAGTTCTTC.

The J gene is TRBJ1-4, the V gene TRBV3-1 (or the pseudogene TRBV3-2); perhaps TRBD1 as D (5 bases). The CDR3 contains 18 residues. CDR1 and CDR2 (germline): LGHDT, YNNKEL (reference sequence). Trimming pared 1 base from V and 7 bases from J, leaving 22 bases between. The CDR3 spells CASSQGWGGLRGSEKLFF. The DNA for the CDR3 is TGTGCCAGCAGCCAAGGATGGGGAGGTTTACGGGGCTCTGAAAAACTGTTTTTT.

The V call is TRBV7-9, the J call TRBJ2-3; 8 bases fit TRBD2. There are 15 residues in the CDR3. Germline lookup yields CDR1 SEHNR and CDR2 FQNEAQ (reference sequence). The junction had 7 bases not matched to a gene; V was cut back by 3 bases and J by 5 bases. The CDR3 nucleotides read TGTGCCAGCAGCTTTCAGGCGGGAGGTCGAGATACGCAGTATTTT. This sequence encodes CASSFQAGGRDTQYF. Full variable domain (remainder filled in from reference TRBV7-9 and TRBJ2-3): DTGVSQNPRHKITKRGQNVTFRCDPISEHNRLYWYRQTLGQGPEFLTYFQNEAQLEKSRLLSDRFSAERPKGSFSTLEIQRTEQGDSAMYLCASSFQAGGRDTQYFGPGTRLTVL.

This clone showed up just once. This chain links TRBV11-2 with TRBJ2-1, with no clear D. V was shortened by 4 bases and J by 2 bases, with 6 bases between the two germline ends. The germline CDR1 and CDR2 sequences are SGHAT and FQNNGV. The CDR3 is made up of 13 amino acids. CDR3 sequence: CASSSDTYNEQFF. The CDR3 coding sequence is TGTGCCAGCAGCTCAGACACCTACAATGAGCAGTTCTTC.

The chain couples TRBV7-6 to TRBJ2-3; 8 nucleotides match TRBD2. The CDR3 is 12 residues long. CDR1 is SGHVS, CDR2 FNYEAQ, per germline. The CDR3 nucleotides are TGTGTGGGGCGGGGGGCCACAGATACGCAGTATTTT. This codes for CVGRGATDTQYF.

The genes are TRBV28 and TRBJ2-7; no clear D. CDR3 length: 13 residues. The V gene lost 4 bases and the J gene lost 6 bases, with 13 bases spanning the gap. Germline CDR1 MDHEN, CDR2 SYDVKM. As DNA, the CDR3 is TGTGCCAGCAGTTCCGGACCTCTTTTCGAGCAGTACTTC. This gives the protein CASSSGPLFEQYF.

This clone came up a few times. Other DNA sequences in this specimen translate into the identical CDR3. This chain connects TRBV9 to TRBJ2-5; tentatively, D is TRBD2 (5 bases). This CDR3 has 12 residues. Looked up from germline, CDR1 is SGDLS and CDR2 is YYNGEE. Deletions cut 5 bases from V and 4 bases from J, with 9 bases between. CDR3 sequence: CASSEGRETQYF. The CDR3 bases are TGTGCCAGCAGTGAGGGTCGAGAGACCCAGTACTTC.

The rearrangement links TRBV5-6 to TRBJ1-3; no clear D. V was pared by 2 bases and J by 4 bases, with 13 bases between. The CDR3 is made up of 15 amino acids. Germline-derived CDR1 and CDR2 are SGHDT and YYEEEE. Here the CDR3 DNA reads TGTGCCAGCAGCTTATCGGGTAGCCTCGGAAACACCATATATTTT. Translating gives CASSLSGSLGNTIYF.

The V and J genes are TRBV5-5 and TRBJ1-6; D is undetermined. V was shortened by 0 bases and J by 0 bases, with 10 bases between the two germline ends. This CDR3 is built from 17 residues. CDR1 and CDR2 from the germline V gene are SGHKS and YYEKEE (reference sequence). The CDR3 spells CASSLDARSSYNSPLHF. For the CDR3, the DNA is TGTGCCAGCAGCTTGGATGCTCGGAGCTCCTATAATTCACCCCTCCACTTT.

This chain links TRBV30 with TRBJ2-7; D possibly corresponds to TRBD2 (6 bases). Germline loops: CDR1 GTSNPN, CDR2 SVGIG (reference sequence). The CDR3 is 14 amino acids. V lost 3 bases and J 5 bases, leaving 17 bases between the germline ends. The CDR3 DNA sequence: TGTGCCTGGAGCCAATTTCCGGGAGTGAACGAGCAGTACTTC. Protein: CAWSQFPGVNEQYF.

V gene TRBV6-6 combines with J gene TRBJ1-5; 8 nucleotides align to TRBD1. CDR1 and CDR2 from the germline V gene are MNHNY and SVGAGI (reference sequence). The CDR3 is 15 amino acids. Losses at the gene ends were 7 bases for V and 6 bases for J; bases not matched to a gene: 11. CDR3 region: CASIMDQGAIQPQHF. The CDR3 DNA reads TGTGCCAGCATTATGGACCAGGGGGCGATTCAGCCCCAGCATTTT.

The rearrangement uses TRBV13 and TRBJ1-2; D uncertain. Germline V gene lookup returns CDR1 PRHDT and CDR2 FYEKMQ (reference sequence). V gave up 4 bases and J gave up 2 bases, with 8 bases separating them. The CDR3 is made up of 13 amino acids. CDR3 residues: CASSSGLNYGYTF. The CDR3 nucleotides read TGTGCCAGCAGCTCGGGATTAAACTATGGCTACACCTTC. The full variable domain, with the rest looked up from reference TRBV13 and TRBJ1-2, is AAGVIQSPRHLIKEKRETATLKCYPIPRHDTVYWYQQGPGQDPQFLISFYEKMQSDKGSIPDRFSAQQFSDYHSELNMSSLELGDSALYFCASSSGLNYGYTFGSGTRLTVV.

The chain uses TRBV3-1 (or the pseudogene TRBV3-2) and TRBJ2-7, with D maybe TRBD1 (6 bases). The V gene's germline CDR1 is LGHDT and CDR2 YNNKEL (reference sequence). The length of the CDR3 is 16 residues. Trimming left V 3 bases short and J 0 bases short, with 15 bases between. The CDR3 loop is CASSHHGQSSSYEQYF. The CDR3, as DNA: TGTGCCAGCAGCCACCACGGACAGAGTAGCTCCTACGAGCAGTACTTC.